These 4 T cell receptor beta chains share one sample of origin, sequenced in a study of blood T cells in healthy people across ages. Together with a sample-barcoded 5' primer, a J-beta primer mix was included in a second PCR lasting about 7 to 12 cycles. TCRdb re-analysed the 5' RACE reads in MiXCR, keeping a single row per CDR3 protein. Among around 990,000 distinct CDR3 sequences, roughly two fifths were seen once, and the ten largest hold under 15%. The sample consisted of blood. Every receptor here comes from a man aged 18 to 35 in good health.

V is TRBV28 and J is TRBJ1-6, with D unresolved. Trimming cost V 8 bases and J 4 bases, with 12 bases left between them. This CDR3 has 14 amino acids. The germline V gene has CDR1 MDHEN and CDR2 SYDVKM. The CDR3 nucleotides read TGTGCCAGCCATGAGGGTAGATATAATTCACCCCTCCACTTT. Amino acid sequence: CASHEGRYNSPLHF.

This chain connects TRBV25-1 to TRBJ1-2; D is uncertain. Germline V lookup: CDR1 MGHDK, CDR2 SYGVNS. The CDR3 is made up of 14 amino acids. Trimming removed 0 bases from V and 2 bases from J, with 7 bases in between. The CDR3 DNA reads TGTGCCAGCAGTGAATACAGTTCAAACTATGGCTACACCTTC. Amino acid sequence: CASSEYSSNYGYTF.

In its sample, this clonotype was seen a few times. This rearrangement joins TRBV7-3 to TRBJ2-1; D not resolved. Trimming removed 1 base from V and 0 bases from J, with 7 bases in between. Germline V lookup: CDR1 SGHTA, CDR2 FQGTGA. The CDR3 loop spans 15 amino acids. CDR3 loop: CASSLNPSSYNEQFF. CDR3 coding DNA: TGTGCCAGCAGCTTAAACCCTAGCTCCTACAATGAGCAGTTCTTC.

A few counts support this clonotype. The rearrangement joins TRBV4-2 to TRBJ1-1; D ambiguous. Germline values: CDR1 LGHNA, CDR2 YNFKEQ. This CDR3 is built from 15 residues. Trimming took off 7 bases at V and 0 bases at J, with 15 bases between the two ends. The DNA of the CDR3 is TGTGCCAGCACCTTAAGAGGCCAGTTGAACACTGAAGCTTTCTTT. Its translation is CASTLRGQLNTEAFF.